The 4 T cell receptor beta chains below all came from one sample that was sequenced in a study of T-cell memory formation after mild COVID-19. TCRdb itself ran the 5' RACE reads through MiXCR, one entry per CDR3 protein. The data contain 150,000 or so distinct CDR3 sequences, roughly 15% of them singletons. The material sequenced was PBMCs or a T cell subset sorted from them (not recorded which). The receptors come from an adult woman who had mild COVID-19 (a few samples of this study predate the infection). Cell type and time point are not known.

This clonotype has only a few counts. The chain employs TRBV6-6 and TRBJ2-6; D may correspond to TRBD1 or TRBD2 (5 bases each). CDR1 is MNHNY, CDR2 SVGAGI, per germline (reference sequence). Trimming left V 8 bases short and J 0 bases short, with 11 bases between. The length of the CDR3 is 15 residues. The CDR3, as DNA: TGTGCCAGCGGGGACGCCCTCTCTGGGGCCAACGTCCTGACTTTC. It translates to CASGDALSGANVLTF.

The V call is TRBV29-1, the J call TRBJ1-1; 7 positions agree with TRBD1. V shed 7 bases, J shed 5 bases, and the junction held 13 bases outside the gene matches. The CDR3 sequence is 14 residues long. Germline V gene lookup returns CDR1 SQVTM and CDR2 ANQGSEA. CDR3 sequence (DNA): TGCAGCGCTACCGACAGGGCCAGTGGTACTGAAGCTTTCTTT. This codes for CSATDRASGTEAFF.

The genes are TRBV29-1 and TRBJ1-4; no reliable D call. Germline CDR1 reads SQVTM; CDR2 reads ANQGSEA. This CDR3 has 14 residues. Between the trimmed V and J ends, which lost 5 bases and 0 bases, there was a span of 10 bases. The CDR3 bases are TGCAGCGTTCTCGGCGGAACAACTAATGAAAAACTGTTTTTT. Protein: CSVLGGTTNEKLFF.

V gene TRBV12-3 or TRBV12-4 combines with J gene TRBJ2-7; D unclear. Between the trimmed V and J ends, which lost 8 bases and 4 bases, there was a span of 15 bases. This CDR3 contains 13 residues. The CDR3 sequence: CASAFALPYEQYF. As DNA, the CDR3 is TGTGCCAGCGCCTTTGCCCTCCCGTACGAGCAGTACTTC.